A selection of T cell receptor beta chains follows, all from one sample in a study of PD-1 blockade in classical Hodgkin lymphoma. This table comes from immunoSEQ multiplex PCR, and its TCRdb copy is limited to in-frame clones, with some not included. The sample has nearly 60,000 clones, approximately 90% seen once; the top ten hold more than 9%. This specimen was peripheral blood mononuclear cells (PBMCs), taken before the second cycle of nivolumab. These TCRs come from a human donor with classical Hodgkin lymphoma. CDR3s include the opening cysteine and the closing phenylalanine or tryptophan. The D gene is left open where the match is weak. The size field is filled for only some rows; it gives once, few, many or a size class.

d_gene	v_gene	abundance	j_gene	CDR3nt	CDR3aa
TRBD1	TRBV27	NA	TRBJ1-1	TGTGCCAGCAGTACCCAGGGGGCTGGGACTGAAGCTTTCTTT	CASSTQGAGTEAFF
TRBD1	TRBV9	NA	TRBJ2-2	TGTGCCAGCAGCCGTAGACGGGAGACAGGGGGCGCATTTTTCGCCGGGGAGCTGTTTTTT	CASSRRRETGGAFFAGELFF
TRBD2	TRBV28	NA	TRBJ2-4	TGTGCCAGCATTCGGGGGCGGGAGGGAGACATTCAGTACTTC	CASIRGREGDIQYF
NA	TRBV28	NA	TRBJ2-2	TGTGCCAGCAGTTTCATCCGGCCCGGGGAGCTGTTTTTT	CASSFIRPGELFF
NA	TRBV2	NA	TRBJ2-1	TGTGCCAGTCCCGGGGTTAACAATGAGCAGTTCTTC	CASPGVNNEQFF
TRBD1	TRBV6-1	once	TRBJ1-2	TGTGCCAGCACCCCGAAAGACACAGGGGTCTATGGCTACACCTTC	CASTPKDTGVYGYTF
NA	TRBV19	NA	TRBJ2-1	TGTGCCAGTAGTATCCCCGGCAATGAGCAGTTCTTC	CASSIPGNEQFF
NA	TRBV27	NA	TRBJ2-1	TGTGCCAGCAGTTTACTGGGGGATGAGCAGTTCTTC	CASSLLGDEQFF
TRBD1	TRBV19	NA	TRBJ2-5	TGTGCCAGTAGTAAGGACAGGGGCTTGAAGGGGGCCCAGTACTTC	CASSKDRGLKGAQYF
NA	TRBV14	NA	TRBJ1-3	TGTGCCAGCAGCCAAGACTACGGCCTCTCTGGAAACACCATATATTTT	CASSQDYGLSGNTIYF
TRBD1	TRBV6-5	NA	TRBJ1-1	TGTGCCAGCAGGTACAGGGGAAGAACTGAAGCTTTCTTT	CASRYRGRTEAFF
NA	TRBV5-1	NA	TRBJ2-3	TGCGCCAGCAGCTTACGGACTTCGGAGGCAGATACGCAGTATTTT	CASSLRTSEADTQYF
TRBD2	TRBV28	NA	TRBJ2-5	TGTGCCAGCAGTTTATCTCGGACTAGCGGGAGTTGGAAAGAGACCCAGTACTTC	CASSLSRTSGSWKETQYF
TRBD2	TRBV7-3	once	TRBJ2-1	TGTGCCAGCAGCTTATATATTCCCCTAGCGCGGGGGGAGGAGCAGTTCTTC	CASSLYIPLARGEEQFF
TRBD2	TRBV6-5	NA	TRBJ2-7	TGTGCCAGCAGTTACTCGAAAGAAGCGGGAGTTCTCGAGCAGTACTTC	CASSYSKEAGVLEQYF